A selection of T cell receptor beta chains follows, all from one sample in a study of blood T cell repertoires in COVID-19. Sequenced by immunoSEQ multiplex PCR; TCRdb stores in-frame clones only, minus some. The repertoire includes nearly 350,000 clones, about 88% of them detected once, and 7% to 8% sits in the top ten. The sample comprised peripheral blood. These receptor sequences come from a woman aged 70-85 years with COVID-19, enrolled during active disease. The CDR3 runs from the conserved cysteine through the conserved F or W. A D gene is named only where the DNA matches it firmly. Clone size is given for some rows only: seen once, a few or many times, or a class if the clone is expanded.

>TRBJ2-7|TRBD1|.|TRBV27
TGTGCCAGCAGTTTATCGATGGCGGACAGGTCCTACGAGCAGTACTTC
CASSLSMADRSYEQYF
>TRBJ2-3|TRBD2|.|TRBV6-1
TGTGCCAGCAGTGGACTAGCGGGGGCCTCCACAGATACGCAGTATTTT
CASSGLAGASTDTQYF
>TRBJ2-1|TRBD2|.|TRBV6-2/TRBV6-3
TGTGCCAGCAGTTACCCGGGTGTCTTTCGACTAGCGGGGGGAAATGAGCAGTTCTTC
CASSYPGVFRLAGGNEQFF
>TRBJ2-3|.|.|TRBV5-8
TGTGCCAGCAGCTTGGCCCGGGGATGGACGCAGTATTTT
CASSLARGWTQYF
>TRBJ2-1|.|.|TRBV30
TGTGCCTGGTGTGTCGGGGGTTACGGGGGTGAGCAGTTCTTC
CAWCVGGYGGEQFF
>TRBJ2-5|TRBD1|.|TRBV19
TGTGCCAGTAGTATGGGACAGGGGGAGAGGGAGACCCAGTACTTC
CASSMGQGERETQYF
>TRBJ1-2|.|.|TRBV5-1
TGCGCCAGCAGCTTGGGGCAGGACTATGGCTACACCTTC
CASSLGQDYGYTF
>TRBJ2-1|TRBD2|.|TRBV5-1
TGCGCCAGCAGCAGAGAGCTAGCGGTCAGCTACAATGAGCAGTTCTTC
CASSRELAVSYNEQFF
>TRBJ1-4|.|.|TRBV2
TGTGCCATCCGGACACTAACTAATGAAAAACTGTTTTTT
CAIRTLTNEKLFF
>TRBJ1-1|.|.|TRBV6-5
TGTGCCAGCAGCTCCTCCTTGAACACTGAAGCTTTCTTT
CASSSSLNTEAFF
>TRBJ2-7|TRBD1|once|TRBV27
TGTGCCAGCAGTTCCTCTTTACTCCAGGGGGCGCATACCTACGAGCAGTACTTC
CASSSSLLQGAHTYEQYF
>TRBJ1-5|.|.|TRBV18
TGTGCCAGCTCACCAGGGGCAAATCAGCCCCAGCATTTT
CASSPGANQPQHF
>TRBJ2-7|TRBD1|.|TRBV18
TGTGCCAGCTCACGGGACAGTTCCTACGAGCAGTACTTC
CASSRDSSYEQYF